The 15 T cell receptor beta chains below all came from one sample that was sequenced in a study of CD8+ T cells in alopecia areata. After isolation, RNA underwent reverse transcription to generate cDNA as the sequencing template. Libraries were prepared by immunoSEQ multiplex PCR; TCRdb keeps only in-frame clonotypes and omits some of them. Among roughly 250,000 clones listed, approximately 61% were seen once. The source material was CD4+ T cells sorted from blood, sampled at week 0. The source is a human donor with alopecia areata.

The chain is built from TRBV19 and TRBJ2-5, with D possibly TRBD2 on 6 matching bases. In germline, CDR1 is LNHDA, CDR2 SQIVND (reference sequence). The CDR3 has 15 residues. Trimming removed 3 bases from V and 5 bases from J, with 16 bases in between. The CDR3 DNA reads TGTGCCAGTAGTATGCCGGCCGGCCGGGGGGAGACCCAGTACTTC. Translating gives CASSMPAGRGETQYF.

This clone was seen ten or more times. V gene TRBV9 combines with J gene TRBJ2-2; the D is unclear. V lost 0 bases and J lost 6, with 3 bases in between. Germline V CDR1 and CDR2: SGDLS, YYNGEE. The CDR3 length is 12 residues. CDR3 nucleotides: TGTGCCAGCAGCGTAGTCTCCGGGGAGCTGTTTTTT. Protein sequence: CASSVVSGELFF.

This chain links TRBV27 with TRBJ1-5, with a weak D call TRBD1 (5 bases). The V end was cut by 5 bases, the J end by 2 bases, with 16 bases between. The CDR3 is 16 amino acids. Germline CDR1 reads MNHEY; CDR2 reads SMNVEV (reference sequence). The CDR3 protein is CASSPLTVTGNQPQHF. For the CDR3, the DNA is TGTGCCAGCAGTCCCCTGACAGTAACGGGCAATCAGCCCCAGCATTTT.

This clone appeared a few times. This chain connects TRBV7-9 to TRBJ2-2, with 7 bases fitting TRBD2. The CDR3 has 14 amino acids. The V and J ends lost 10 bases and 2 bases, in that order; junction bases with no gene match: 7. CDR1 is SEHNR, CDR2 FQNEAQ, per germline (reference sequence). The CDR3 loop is CATQSSGNTGELFF. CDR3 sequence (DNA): TGTGCCACCCAGTCTAGCGGTAACACCGGGGAGCTGTTTTTT. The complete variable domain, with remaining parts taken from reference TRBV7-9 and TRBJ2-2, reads DTGVSQNPRHKITKRGQNVTFRCDPISEHNRLYWYRQTLGQGPEFLTYFQNEAQLEKSRLLSDRFSAERPKGSFSTLEIQRTEQGDSAMYLCATQSSGNTGELFFGEGSRLTVL.

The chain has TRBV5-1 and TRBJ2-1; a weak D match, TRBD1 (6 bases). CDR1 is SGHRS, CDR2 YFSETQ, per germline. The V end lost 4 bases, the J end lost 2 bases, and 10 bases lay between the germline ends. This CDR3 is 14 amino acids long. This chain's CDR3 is CASSGDTTYNEQFF. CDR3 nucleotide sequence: TGCGCCAGCAGCGGGGACACAACCTACAATGAGCAGTTCTTC.

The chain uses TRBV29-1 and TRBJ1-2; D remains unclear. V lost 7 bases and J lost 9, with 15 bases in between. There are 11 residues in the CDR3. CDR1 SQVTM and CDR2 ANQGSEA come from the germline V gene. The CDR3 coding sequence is TGCAGCGCGACGGACCCTAGGAGCTACACCTTC. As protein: CSATDPRSYTF.

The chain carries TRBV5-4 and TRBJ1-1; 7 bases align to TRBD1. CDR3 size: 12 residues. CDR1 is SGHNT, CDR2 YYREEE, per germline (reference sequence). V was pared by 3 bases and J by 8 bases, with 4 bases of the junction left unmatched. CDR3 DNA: TGTGCCAGCAGCTCGGGACAGCTCGAAGCTTTCTTT. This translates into CASSSGQLEAFF.

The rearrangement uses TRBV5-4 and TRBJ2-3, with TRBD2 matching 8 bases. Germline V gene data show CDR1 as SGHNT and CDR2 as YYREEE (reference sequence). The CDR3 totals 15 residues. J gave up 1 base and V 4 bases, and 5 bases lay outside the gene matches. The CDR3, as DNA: TGTGCCAGCAGCGCCGTTAGCGGGGGCACAGATACGCAGTATTTT. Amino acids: CASSAVSGGTDTQYF.

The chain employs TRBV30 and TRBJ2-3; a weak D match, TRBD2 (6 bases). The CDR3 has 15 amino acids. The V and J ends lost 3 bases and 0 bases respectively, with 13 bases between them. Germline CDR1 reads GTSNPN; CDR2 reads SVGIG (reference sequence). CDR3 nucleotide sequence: TGTGCCTGGAGCGGCTACGGGACTAGCACAGATACGCAGTATTTT. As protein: CAWSGYGTSTDTQYF. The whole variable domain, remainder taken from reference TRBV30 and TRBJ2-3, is SQTIHQWPATLVQPVGSPLSLECTVEGTSNPNLYWYRQAAGRGLQLLFYSVGIGQISSEVPQNLSASRPQDRQFILSSKKLLLSDSGFYLCAWSGYGTSTDTQYFGPGTRLTVL.

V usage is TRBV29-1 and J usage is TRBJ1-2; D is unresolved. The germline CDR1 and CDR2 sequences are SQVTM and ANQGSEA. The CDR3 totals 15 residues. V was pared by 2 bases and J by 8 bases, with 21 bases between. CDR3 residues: CSVERRSVKPGGYTF. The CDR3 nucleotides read TGCAGCGTTGAACGGCGGTCTGTGAAACCTGGGGGCTACACCTTC.

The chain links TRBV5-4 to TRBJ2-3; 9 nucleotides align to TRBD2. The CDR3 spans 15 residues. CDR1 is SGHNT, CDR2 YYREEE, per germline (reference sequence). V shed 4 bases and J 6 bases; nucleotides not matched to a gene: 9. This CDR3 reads CASSRPGLAVDTQYF. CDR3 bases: TGTGCCAGCAGCCGGCCGGGACTAGCTGTGGATACGCAGTATTTT.

The CDR3: CASSSGTEFSPLHF. CDR3 bases: TGCGCCAGCAGCTCCGGGACAGAGTTTTCACCCCTCCACTTT. This rearrangement joins TRBV5-1 to TRBJ1-6; 7 bases align to TRBD1. The germline CDR1 and CDR2 sequences are SGHRS and YFSETQ. Losses at the gene ends were 3 bases for V and 9 bases for J; bases not matched to a gene: 6. CDR3 length equals 14 residues.

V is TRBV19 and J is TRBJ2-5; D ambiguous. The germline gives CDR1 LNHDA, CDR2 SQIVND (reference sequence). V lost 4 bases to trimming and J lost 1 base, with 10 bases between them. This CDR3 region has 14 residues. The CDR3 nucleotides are TGTGCCAGTAGTAGTCCGGTCTTCCAAGAGACCCAGTACTTC. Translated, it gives CASSSPVFQETQYF.

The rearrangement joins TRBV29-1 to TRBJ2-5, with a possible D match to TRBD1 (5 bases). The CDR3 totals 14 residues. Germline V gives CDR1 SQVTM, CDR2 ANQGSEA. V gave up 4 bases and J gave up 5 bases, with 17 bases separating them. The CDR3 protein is CSVVGQDKGETQYF. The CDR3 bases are TGCAGCGTTGTCGGGCAGGACAAAGGGGAGACCCAGTACTTC.

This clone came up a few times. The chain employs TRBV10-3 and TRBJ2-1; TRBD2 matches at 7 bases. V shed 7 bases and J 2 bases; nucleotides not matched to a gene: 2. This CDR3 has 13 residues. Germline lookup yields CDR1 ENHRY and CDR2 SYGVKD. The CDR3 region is CAINAGAYNEQFF. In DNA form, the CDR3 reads TGTGCCATCAATGCGGGGGCCTACAATGAGCAGTTCTTC.